The 23 T cell receptor beta chains presented below share a single source sample, sequenced in a study of cytomegalovirus exposure and HLA in healthy donors. The PCR made use of 60 Vbeta and 13 Jbeta primers. Assay used: immunoSEQ multiplex PCR; TCRdb lists only in-frame clones, some missing. The sample has approximately 110,000 clones, and its top ten clones hold about 2.3%. Material for sequencing was PBMCs. The receptors were gathered from a middle-aged man in good health and CMV-seronegative.

V and J are TRBV13 and TRBJ1-1; 8 nucleotides line up with TRBD1. The V gene's germline CDR1 is PRHDT and CDR2 FYEKMQ (reference sequence). Trimming cost V 2 bases and J 5 bases; bases outside gene matches: 10. CDR3 length: 16 residues. CDR3 region: CASSLRPGQGETEAFF. In DNA, the CDR3 is TGTGCCAGCAGCTTAAGACCCGGACAGGGAGAAACTGAAGCTTTCTTT.

This rearrangement joins TRBV6-5 to TRBJ2-1, with 7 bases identical to TRBD2. The J segment lost 3 bases and the V segment lost 6 bases, leaving 8 bases of the junction unmatched. From germline, CDR1 is MNHEY and CDR2 SVGAGI. This CDR3 comprises 15 residues. The CDR3 is CASSRGGDYYNEQFF. The CDR3 DNA follows: TGTGCCAGCAGCCGAGGCGGGGACTACTACAATGAGCAGTTCTTC.

This chain links TRBV30 with TRBJ2-7, with 8 bases aligning to TRBD1. Trimming removed 8 bases from V and 9 bases from J; junction bases left unmatched: 27. The germline V gene encodes CDR1 GTSNPN and CDR2 SVGIG (reference sequence). This CDR3 region has 17 residues. The CDR3 region has the DNA TGTGCCCTAGGGACAGGAGTTTTTGGGGGATCTTCCCTACCGCAGTACTTC. Translation: CALGTGVFGGSSLPQYF.

The chain joins TRBV21-1 to TRBJ2-7; the table's D call TRBD2 went unverified against the DNA. TRBV21-1 is a recognized pseudogene. The CDR3 loop spans 20 amino acids. The CDR3 nucleotides are TGTGCCAGCAGCAAAAGCCTCGCCCCGAGACTAGCTCCTGCGTTTCACGAGCAGTACTTC. This encodes CASSKSLAPRLAPAFHEQYF.

This chain uses TRBV5-4 with TRBJ1-5, with TRBD1 identical over 9 bases. CDR1 SGHNT and CDR2 YYREEE come from the germline V gene (reference sequence). The CDR3 has 15 amino acids. Trimming took 3 bases from V and 3 from J; bases not matched to a gene: 4. The CDR3 sequence: CASSSGTGNNQPQHF. The CDR3 region has the DNA TGTGCCAGCAGCTCGGGGACAGGGAACAATCAGCCCCAGCATTTT.

J is TRBJ2-3 and V is TRBV7-2; a weak D match, TRBD2 (7 bases). V was pared by 0 bases and J by 0 bases, with 10 bases between. This CDR3 is built from 16 residues. The germline gives CDR1 SGHTA, CDR2 FQGNSA. CDR3 amino acids: CASSLARGGSTDTQYF. As DNA, the CDR3 is TGTGCCAGCAGCTTAGCGCGCGGGGGCAGCACAGATACGCAGTATTTT.

V is TRBV5-1 and J is TRBJ1-1; D remains unclear. Trimming stripped 7 bases from V and 4 bases from J, with 17 bases between. Germline CDR1 is SGHRS and CDR2 is YFSETQ. The CDR3 totals 14 residues. CDR3 protein: CASSRGGLGTEAFF. The CDR3 DNA follows: TGCGCCAGCTCGCGCGGAGGGCTAGGCACTGAAGCTTTCTTT.

The V and J genes are TRBV9 and TRBJ2-7; tentative D call: TRBD1 (6 bases). Germline assignment: CDR1 SGDLS and CDR2 YYNGEE. Between the trimmed V and J ends, which lost 0 bases and 7 bases, there was a span of 17 bases. This CDR3 has 15 amino acids. The CDR3 sequence: CASSVGGGLSQEQYF. The CDR3 DNA is TGTGCCAGCAGCGTAGGAGGGGGTCTCTCCCAGGAGCAGTACTTC. The variable domain in full, with the rest retrieved from reference TRBV9 and TRBJ2-7, is DSGVTQTPKHLITATGQRVTLRCSPRSGDLSVYWYQQSLDQGLQFLIQYYNGEERAKGNILERFSAQQFPDLHSELNLSSLELGDSALYFCASSVGGGLSQEQYFGPGTRLTVT.

V gene TRBV11-3 combines with J gene TRBJ1-3; D unclear. This CDR3 has 14 amino acids. CDR1 SGHNT and CDR2 YENEEA come from the germline V gene. V was shortened by 5 bases and J by 0 bases, with 8 bases between the two germline ends. The CDR3 is CASSIRDSGNTIYF. In DNA, the CDR3 is TGTGCCAGCAGCATTCGGGACTCTGGAAACACCATATATTTT.

A remark on this clone: Within the sample, other DNA sequences also encode this same CDR3. The V and J genes are TRBV14 and TRBJ1-3; no reliable D call. Per germline, CDR1 SGHDN and CDR2 FVKESK. Trimming stripped 4 bases from V and 4 bases from J, with 17 bases between. This CDR3 has 16 residues. The CDR3 protein is CASSPTDGNSGNTIYF. In DNA, the CDR3 is TGTGCCAGCAGCCCGACGGACGGGAACTCCGGAAACACCATATATTTT.

The chain couples TRBV28 to TRBJ2-5, with TRBD1 matching over 9 bases. Germline trimming cut 3 bases from V and 5 bases from J; bases unmatched to any gene: 7. This CDR3 has 15 residues. Looked up from germline, CDR1 is MDHEN and CDR2 is SYDVKM. CDR3 DNA sequence: TGTGCCAGCAGTTTTCTGGGACAGGGTATGGAGACCCAGTACTTC. It is translated as CASSFLGQGMETQYF.

V and J are TRBV7-9 and TRBJ2-5; 10 bases match TRBD2. Looked up from germline, CDR1 is SEHNR and CDR2 is FQNEAQ (reference sequence). Losses at the gene ends were 1 base for V and 4 bases for J; bases not matched to a gene: 6. The CDR3 is 16 residues long. The CDR3 nucleotides are TGTGCCAGCAGCTTAGACCTAGCGGGAGTGGTAGAGACCCAGTACTTC. Amino acids: CASSLDLAGVVETQYF.

This chain joins TRBV11-3 and TRBJ2-3; 10 nucleotides align to TRBD2. The germline V gene has CDR1 SGHNT and CDR2 YENEEA. V lost 1 base and J lost 1; bases outside the gene matches: 5. CDR3 length: 17 amino acids. This CDR3 reads CASSLGFGTSGTDTQYF. CDR3 coding DNA: TGTGCCAGCAGCTTAGGATTCGGGACTAGCGGCACAGATACGCAGTATTTT.

The gene calls are TRBV5-1 and TRBJ1-1; the D gene is possibly TRBD1 (6 bases). The CDR3 totals 14 residues. Trimming shortened V by 4 bases and J by 3 bases, and 13 bases separated the two germline ends. Germline-derived CDR1 and CDR2 are SGHRS and YFSETQ. CDR3 region: CASSLGDTYTEAFF. For the CDR3, the DNA is TGCGCCAGCAGCCTGGGGGACACCTACACTGAAGCTTTCTTT.

The V and J genes are TRBV28 and TRBJ2-7; D possibly corresponds to TRBD2 (6 bases). The CDR3 has 16 residues. Germline lookup yields CDR1 MDHEN and CDR2 SYDVKM. The V end was cut by 1 base, the J end by 7 bases, with 20 bases between. CDR3 residues: CASSLFTWRGEWEQYF. CDR3 DNA: TGTGCCAGCAGTTTATTTACGTGGCGGGGCGAATGGGAGCAGTACTTC.

The V call is TRBV5-1, the J call TRBJ2-5, with 8 bases identical to TRBD1. CDR3 size: 14 residues. Unmatched junction bases numbered 8, after V lost 7 bases and J lost 3 bases. CDR1 and CDR2 from the germline V gene are SGHRS and YFSETQ. The CDR3 loop reads CASDLGTGKETQYF. CDR3 DNA sequence: TGCGCCAGCGACTTAGGGACAGGAAAAGAGACCCAGTACTTC.

The chain joins TRBV5-1 to TRBJ1-2, with D tentatively TRBD1 (5 bases). Trimming cost V 5 bases and J 2 bases, with 10 bases left between them. The germline V gene has CDR1 SGHRS and CDR2 YFSETQ. CDR3 length: 13 amino acids. CDR3 coding DNA: TGCGCCAGCAGGACCGACAGAAACTATGGCTACACCTTC. This gives the protein CASRTDRNYGYTF.

CDR3 DNA sequence: TGTGCCAGCAGCTTTGGACTAGCGGGACAAGAGACCCAGTACTTC. Residues: CASSFGLAGQETQYF. J is TRBJ2-5 and V is TRBV11-3; TRBD2 matches 12 bases. Per germline, CDR1 SGHNT and CDR2 YENEEA. The J segment lost 2 bases and the V segment lost 3 bases, leaving 1 base of the junction unmatched. The length of the CDR3 is 15 residues.

The chain combines TRBV2 with TRBJ2-3; TRBD1 matches 9 bases. The CDR3 covers 15 residues. The V gene's germline CDR1 is SNHLY and CDR2 FYNNEI. The V gene end was trimmed by 5 bases and the J gene end by 5 bases; junction bases not matched to a gene: 8. CDR3 in DNA: TGTGCCAGCAGTCCGACAGGGGGAATGGTAGATACGCAGTATTTT. Protein sequence: CASSPTGGMVDTQYF.

The chain uses TRBV30 and TRBJ2-1, with D maybe TRBD2 (5 bases). The germline V and J ends were trimmed by 0 bases and 5 bases, with 11 bases remaining between them. CDR3 size: 14 residues. Looked up from germline, CDR1 is GTSNPN and CDR2 is SVGIG (reference sequence). In DNA, the CDR3 is TGTGCCTGGAGTGTAGGCTCCGGGAACAATGAGCAGTTCTTC. This encodes CAWSVGSGNNEQFF.

V is TRBV6-5 and J is TRBJ2-7, with 11 bases identical to TRBD1. This CDR3 comprises 15 residues. The V gene end was trimmed by 2 bases and the J gene end by 2 bases; junction bases not matched to a gene: 2. In germline, CDR1 is MNHEY, CDR2 SVGAGI. The CDR3 DNA sequence: TGTGCCAGCAGTTACCTGGGACAGGGGGCCTACGAGCAGTACTTC. It yields the protein CASSYLGQGAYEQYF.

CDR3 coding DNA: TGTGCCAGCAGGGTCCCGGGACTAGCGGGTGCAGAGCAGTACTTC. Protein: CASRVPGLAGAEQYF. The gene calls are TRBV6-4 and TRBJ2-7; 12 nucleotides line up with TRBD2. The junction had 10 bases not matched to a gene; V was cut back by 6 bases and J by 7 bases. This CDR3 is built from 15 residues. Germline V gives CDR1 MRHNA, CDR2 SNTAGT.

This rearrangement joins TRBV2 to TRBJ2-3; D is perhaps TRBD1 (5 bases). This CDR3 is built from 14 residues. From germline, CDR1 is SNHLY and CDR2 FYNNEI. The V end lost 6 bases, the J end lost 7 bases, and 17 bases lay between the germline ends. The DNA for the CDR3 is TGTGCCAGCAGGATTGGACAACAACATAATACGCAGTATTTT. Translating it yields CASRIGQQHNTQYF.